This entry features one T cell receptor beta chain sequence. Germline values: CDR1 MDHEN, CDR2 SYDVKM. The CDR3 covers 15 residues. V trimming: 6 bases; J trimming: 4 bases; junction bases outside the gene matches: 4. This entry belongs to a study of blood T cell repertoires in COVID-19. Profiled with immunoSEQ multiplex PCR; TCRdb holds only in-frame clones, not every one. The sample yields around 250,000 clones, approximately 89% seen once. Living in 24 US areas, the participants were between 18 and 89 years of age. Participants' reported clinical history set cohort assignment. This clonotype was obtained from a woman aged 40 to 50 with acute COVID-19. The sequencing sample was made of PBMCs or T cells enriched from blood (not recorded which). This rearrangement joins TRBV28 to TRBJ1-4; 11 positions match TRBD1. CDR3 loop: CASRQGTGGNEKLFF. As DNA, the CDR3 is TGTGCCAGCAGACAAGGGACAGGGGGTAATGAAAAACTGTTTTTT.